This entry lists 5 T cell receptor beta chains sequenced from one sample in a study of PD-L1 blockade in urothelial cancer. Time point denoted: pretreatment peripheral blood. Sequencing used immunoSEQ multiplex PCR; TCRdb keeps in-frame clones, though not all of them. The sample has under 95,000 clones; over 65% are singletons. The sample was PBMCs, taken around atezolizumab (anti-PD-L1) treatment. Receptors were obtained from a man in his 60s with urothelial cancer.

The V gene is TRBV6-9, the J gene TRBJ1-2; perhaps TRBD1 as D (6 bases). CDR1 MNHGY and CDR2 SVAAGI come from the germline V gene. The V gene lost 3 bases and the J gene lost 0 bases, with 17 bases spanning the gap. The CDR3 contains 17 residues. As DNA, the CDR3 is TGTGCCAGCAGTTACTGGACAGTAATACCGACTAACTATGGCTACACCTTC. This sequence encodes CASSYWTVIPTNYGYTF.

The chain couples TRBV5-1 to TRBJ2-5, with D maybe TRBD1 (5 bases). The CDR3 is 15 amino acids. Germline-derived CDR1 and CDR2 are SGHRS and YFSETQ. V was clipped by 4 bases and J by 5 bases, with 18 bases between them. In DNA, the CDR3 is TGCGCCAGCAGCGCGGAACGGCAGGGATCGGAGACCCAGTACTTC. Amino acid sequence: CASSAERQGSETQYF.

The chain uses TRBV11-2 and TRBJ2-3; maybe TRBD1 (5 bases). The germline V and J ends were trimmed by 4 bases and 3 bases, with 8 bases remaining between them. The CDR3 has 13 amino acids. Germline CDR1 and CDR2: SGHAT and FQNNGV. The chain's CDR3 is CASSYRTTDTQYF. CDR3 in DNA: TGTGCCAGCAGCTACAGGACGACAGATACGCAGTATTTT.

This clone was recorded many times. This sequence joins TRBV7-9 and TRBJ2-6; tentative D call: TRBD1 (5 bases). The V gene lost 2 bases and the J gene lost 2 bases, with 7 bases spanning the gap. The germline V gene has CDR1 SEHNR and CDR2 FQNEAQ (reference sequence). The length of the CDR3 is 15 residues. CDR3 sequence (DNA): TGTGCCAGCAGCTTACAGGGAACTGGGGCCAACGTCCTGACTTTC. Translating gives CASSLQGTGANVLTF.

This sequence joins TRBV19 and TRBJ2-3; 9 bases are a match to TRBD2. CDR1 and CDR2 (germline): LNHDA, SQIVND (reference sequence). Trimming took 5 bases from V and 3 from J; bases not matched to a gene: 6. CDR3 size: 15 residues. This chain's CDR3 is CASSPGLAQTDTQYF. In nucleotides, the CDR3 is TGTGCCAGTAGTCCCGGACTAGCGCAGACAGATACGCAGTATTTT.